This TCR beta chain was recorded in a study of cytomegalovirus exposure and HLA in healthy donors (dated by TCRdb to 2016 to 2017). With respect to the entire study: In an earlier analysis of 587 of the donors, approximately 300 Gb of sequence data and 100 million or so unique TCR beta sequences from approximately 180 million T cells were reported. HLA typing covered class I and class II loci at four-digit resolution. On average, over 200,000 unique TCR beta nucleotide sequences were sequenced per donor among about 400 genotyped donors of the cohort, with 15% to 20% of those sequences being non-productive. A later analysis re-analyzed previously published TCR beta repertoires from about 600 donors and added high-resolution HLA genotyping to study TCR occurrence patterns. Of the approximately 400 genotyped donors, less than 85% were placed in the genetic ancestry cluster associated with self-reported Caucasian donors. Using immunosequencing, the study profiled T cell repertoires from about 610 subjects and related those repertoires to cytomegalovirus serostatus. A later genetic analysis used genome-wide SNP genotypes for about 55% of the 666 donors, treating that subset as a discovery cohort. Roughly 5 DR-DQ haplotypes were treated as single units for association and clustering because of strong linkage in the cohort. To decide whether each TCR beta V gene segment behaved as functional or pseudogenic, an earlier analysis of fewer than 750 of the donors relied on high-throughput TCR beta sequencing. All discovery cohort repertoires had been generated on a single sequencing platform. The study aimed to test whether cataloging public T cell receptors could reveal signatures of past pathogen exposure. An early release covering 500 to 750 HLA-typed donors comprised approximately 290 gigabases of sequencing data and tens of millions of unique TCR sequences. The later analysis used no new phenotypic data to find candidate immune exposures, relying instead on TCR beta sequences and their occurrence across donors. Typing coverage differed by locus: A, B, C, DRB1 and DQB1 were typed in roughly 620-640 donors, DQA1 in 500 to 550, DPA1 in some 570, and DPB1 in just under 480. Along with the approximately 600-subject first cohort, a separate validation cohort of about 110 different subjects was used. Donor age, sex, ethnicity and CMV serostatus were collected together with the repertoire data. To predict cytomegalovirus infection status, the study combined high-throughput TCR immunosequencing, statistical association of individual TCRs with disease status, and machine learning. Broader findings and caveats from the paper: In a later analysis, the rate of TCR association differed among HLA loci, with DRB1 alleles having the most associated TCRs and HLA-C alleles having the fewest. Most CMV-associated TCR beta chains appeared to be HLA-restricted in a later analysis, and the HLA associations seemed to be driven largely by CMV exposure. A few of the identified cytomegalovirus-associated TCR beta chains were confirmed in vitro to be specific for cytomegalovirus antigens. At a false discovery rate of 0.05, a later analysis linked some 18,000 TCR beta sequences to specific HLA alleles. Roughly uniform sequencing depth across donors was assumed in presence/absence analyses, although this assumption may not hold. Some IMGT-functional V segments, including TRBV6-2 and TRBV6-3, could not be told apart with the 87-base-pair reads, so those segments were excluded. Immune exposure information for the cohort was limited to CMV serostatus. In the study, about 150 TCR beta chains were listed as associated with cytomegalovirus. In this cohort, only TCR beta chains were sequenced, and detectable features were limited by the absence of alpha or paired-chain data. According to a later genetic analysis, donors in an Asian-associated ancestry cluster had fewer N-insertions in productive TCRs than the roughly 670-donor mean. In a later analysis, HLA-associated TCR beta chains showed more clonal expansion and lower generation probabilities than non-associated chains that were equally common. HLA typing was unavailable for some donors at each locus, so association tests used only the typed subset. Correlated functional status among segregating V segments might be attributable to linkage disequilibrium, but an unknown experimental factor could not be ruled out. According to the authors, the approach could potentially be generalized to other disease states and immunological phenotypes. Because counts were too low, roughly 17 rarely observed V segments, including chromosome 9 orphons, were left out of the earlier analysis of some 640 of the donors. A further reported finding was that TCR beta sequences accurately predicted the HLA-A and HLA-B alleles for most subjects in the first cohort. A cluster of highly shared sequence variants was judged likely to be a technical artifact of the sequencing pipeline. Most TCR sequences were seen in very few donors, while some public TCRs were found in many individuals. A later genetic analysis associated a missense DCLRE1C variant with V-gene and J-gene trimming of TCR beta chains, and an independent cohort replicated the association. When HLA alleles, especially DR and DQ, strongly co-occurred, TCR associations were difficult to assign to individual alleles. A later analysis reported that several top co-occurrence clusters appeared linked to parvovirus B19, influenza, CMV and Epstein-Barr virus. In both the original and validation cohorts, the classifier was reported to diagnose cytomegalovirus status with high specificity and sensitivity. In an earlier analysis of a few hundred of the donors, most TCR beta V segments were observed in productive rearrangements about 90% or about 30% of the time, broadly matching IMGT annotations.

Receptors were amplified or captured by the immunoSEQ multiplex PCR assay. For the multiplex PCR, a mixture combining 60 forward primers for TCR Vbeta segments and 13 reverse primers for TCR Jbeta segments was used. Amplification of the CDR3 region of rearranged TCR beta genes was performed with a multiplex PCR assay on genomic DNA. The amplified TCR beta libraries were sequenced on the Illumina HiSeq System as 87-base-pair reads. The study's processing was this. Across the 640 or so repertoires, a later analysis counted tens of millions of unique TCR beta chains, around 11 million of which were shared by at least two donors. Raw reads were error-corrected and collapsed into unique sequences by a nearest-neighbor algorithm in which closely related sequences were merged to remove PCR and sequencing errors. Alignment of CDR3 sequences to IMGT reference sequences was used to assign V, D and J gene segments. For a sequence to be retained, a match of at least six nucleotides was required to both a V gene segment and a J gene segment. A rearrangement counted as productive if the CDR3 had no stop codons and remained in frame with V and J, and every other rearrangement counted as non-productive. CDR3 was defined according to IMGT convention as the region running from the second conserved V-encoded cysteine to the conserved J-encoded phenylalanine. In an earlier analysis of approximately 590 of the donors, sequences lacking an unambiguous match to a single V gene segment were excluded. An earlier analysis of about 600 of the donors called V segments functional above 56.7% productive rearrangements and segregating when the between-donor standard deviation exceeded 5%. To diagnose cytomegalovirus status from the catalog of TCR beta chain sequences, a statistical classification framework was built. V and J gene assignment, in a later analysis, came from comparing TCR nucleotide sequences with IMGT/GENE-DB human TR gene sequences. Using the TCRdist pipeline, a later analysis assigned CDR3 sequences along with most-parsimonious VDJ recombination scenarios. In a later analysis, every TCR beta chain was defined by the combination of its CDR3 amino acid sequence and its V-gene family, and reads without a unique V-gene family were dropped. A later analysis removed 600 or so highly shared, low-generation-probability nucleotide sequences to deal with suspected cross-contamination and a sequencing artifact. A later analysis calculated a clonal expansion index for each public chain from normalized within-repertoire ranks of inferred template counts. Generation probabilities in a later analysis came from a VDJ recombination model fitted to out-of-frame rearrangements, and those results were checked against IGoR. A later analysis scored TCR-TCR, TCR-HLA and TCR-CMV co-occurrence with hypergeometric tests, applying a repertoire-size bias correction to TCR pairs. In a later analysis, false discovery rates were estimated by permuting HLA or CMV assignments 20 times. In a later analysis, co-occurring TCRs were grouped using DBSCAN, and TCRdist sequence similarity was added for clustering within HLA-allele-positive subsets. Repertoires with fewer than 30,000 or more than 120,000 public chains, plus five repertoires with anomalous nucleotide sharing, were excluded from co-occurrence clustering. TCRdb took over this immuneACCESS table, retaining in-frame rearrangements with V and J assigned. Such tables are incomplete; in checked studies, under half of the missing clones stem from an unresolved V gene, and the remainder is unexplained. V and J calls and clone size are given by that table; D and trimming were obtained from the DNA. This sample gives some 110,000 clones in total; approximately 72% of them show up just once. The ten largest clones take up approximately 2% of the sample.

The cohort comprised fewer than 750 healthy bone marrow donors. At the time of sampling, all cohort members were nominally healthy, though unrecorded immune exposures were likely present. The donor was CMV seronegative and was included in the group of several hundred seronegative cohort members. Each donor provided a peripheral blood sample, and peripheral blood mononuclear cells were used for TCR beta sequencing. The Qiagen DNeasy Blood Extraction Kit was used to extract genomic DNA from the blood cell samples. The cysteine opens and the phenylalanine closes a CDR3 of 15 amino acids. Of the read, only the CDR3 DNA is kept; its 45 bases are in frame from base 1. In the germline V gene, CDR1 corresponds to MGHRA and CDR2 to YSYEKL. V trim: 1 base; J trim: 4 bases; unmatched bases: 4. This clone was found a few times. This receptor's antigen is unknown. Base qualities are missing; no much larger clone stands one base away.

The rearrangement joined TRBV4-1 to TRBJ1-1; a stretch of 9 junction bases matches TRBD1. The sequence derives from a man in his thirties or forties in good health and CMV-seronegative. Sequencing was done on a sample of PBMCs. The CDR3 amino acid sequence is: CASSQAGDRATEAFF. The nucleotides are TGCGCCAGCAGCCAAGCTGGGGACAGGGCCACTGAAGCTTTCTTT.